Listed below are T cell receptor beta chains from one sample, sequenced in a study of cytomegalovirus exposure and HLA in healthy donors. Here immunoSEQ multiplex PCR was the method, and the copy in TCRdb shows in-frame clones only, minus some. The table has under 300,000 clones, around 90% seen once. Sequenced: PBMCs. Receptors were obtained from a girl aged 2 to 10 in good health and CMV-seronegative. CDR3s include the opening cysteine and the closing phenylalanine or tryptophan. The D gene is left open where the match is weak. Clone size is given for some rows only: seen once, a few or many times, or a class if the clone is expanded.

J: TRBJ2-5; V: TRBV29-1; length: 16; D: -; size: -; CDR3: CSVEVEAGGLQETQYF; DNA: TGCAGCGTTGAAGTTGAGGCAGGGGGACTCCAAGAGACCCAGTACTTC
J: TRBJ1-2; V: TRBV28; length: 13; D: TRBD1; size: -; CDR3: CASLGQGVDGYTF; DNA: TGTGCCAGTCTAGGACAGGGCGTAGATGGCTACACCTTC
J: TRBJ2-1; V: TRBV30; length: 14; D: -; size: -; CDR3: CAWGFRGAHNEQFF; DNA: TGTGCCTGGGGGTTCCGGGGGGCCCACAATGAGCAGTTCTTC
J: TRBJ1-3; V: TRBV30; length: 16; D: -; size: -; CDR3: CAWSDPPGSSGNTIYF; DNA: TGTGCCTGGAGTGACCCCCCCGGGAGCTCTGGAAACACCATATATTTT
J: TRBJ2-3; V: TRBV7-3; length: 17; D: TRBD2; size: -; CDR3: CASSPKFQRGATDTQYF; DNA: TGTGCCAGCAGCCCGAAGTTCCAGCGGGGGGCCACAGATACGCAGTATTTT
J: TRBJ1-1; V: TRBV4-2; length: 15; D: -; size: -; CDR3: CASSQRTGGDTEAFF; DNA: TGTGCCAGCAGCCAACGGACCGGAGGGGACACTGAAGCTTTCTTT
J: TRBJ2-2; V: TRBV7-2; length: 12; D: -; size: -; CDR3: CASTTNTGELFF; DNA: TGTGCCAGCACAACAAACACCGGGGAGCTGTTTTTT
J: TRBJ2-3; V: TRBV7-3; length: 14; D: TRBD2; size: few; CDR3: CASSSSGGADTQYF; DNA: TGTGCCAGCAGCTCTAGCGGGGGAGCAGATACGCAGTATTTT
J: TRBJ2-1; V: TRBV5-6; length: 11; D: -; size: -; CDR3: CASSLDNEQFF; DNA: TGTGCCAGCAGCCTCGACAATGAGCAGTTCTTC
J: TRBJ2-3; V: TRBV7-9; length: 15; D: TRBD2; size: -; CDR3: CASSPGTSEADTQYF; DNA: TGTGCCAGCAGCCCCGGGACTAGCGAGGCAGATACGCAGTATTTT
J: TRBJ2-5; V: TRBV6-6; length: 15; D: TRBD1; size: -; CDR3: CASSLGWTGSETQYF; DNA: TGTGCCAGCAGTTTGGGTTGGACAGGGTCGGAGACCCAGTACTTC
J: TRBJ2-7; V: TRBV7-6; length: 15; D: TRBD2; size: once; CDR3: CASSLATSGFYEQYF; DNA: TGTGCCAGCAGCCTGGCTACTAGCGGCTTCTACGAGCAGTACTTC
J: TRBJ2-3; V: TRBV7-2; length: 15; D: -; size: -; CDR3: CASSLWEYSTDTQYF; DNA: TGTGCCAGCAGCTTATGGGAGTATAGCACAGATACGCAGTATTTT
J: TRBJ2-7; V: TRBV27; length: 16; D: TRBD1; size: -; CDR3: CASSSPDRGRSYEQYF; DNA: TGTGCCAGCAGTTCTCCCGACAGGGGCCGTTCATACGAGCAGTACTTC
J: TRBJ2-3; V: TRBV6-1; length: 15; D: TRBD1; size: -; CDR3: CASRPDRGFTDTQYF; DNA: TGTGCCAGCAGACCAGACAGGGGGTTCACAGATACGCAGTATTTT
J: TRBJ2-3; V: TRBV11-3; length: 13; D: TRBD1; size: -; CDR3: CTSSPGGTDTQYF; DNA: TGTACCAGCAGCCCAGGGGGCACGGATACGCAGTATTTT
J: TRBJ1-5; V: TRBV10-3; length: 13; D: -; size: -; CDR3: CAISAGSNQPQHF; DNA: TGTGCCATCAGTGCTGGCAGCAATCAGCCCCAGCATTTT
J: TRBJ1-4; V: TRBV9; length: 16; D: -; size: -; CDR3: CASSHLPGEDNEKLFF; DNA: TGTGCCAGCAGCCACCTCCCCGGGGAAGATAATGAAAAACTGTTTTTT
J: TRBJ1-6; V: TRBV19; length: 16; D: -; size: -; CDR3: CASSPLGGVINSPLHF; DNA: TGTGCCAGTAGTCCACTAGGTGGGGTTATCAATTCACCCCTCCACTTT
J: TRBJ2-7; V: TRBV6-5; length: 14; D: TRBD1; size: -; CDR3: CASSSPGQGYEQYF; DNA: TGTGCCAGCAGTTCCCCGGGACAGGGCTACGAGCAGTACTTC
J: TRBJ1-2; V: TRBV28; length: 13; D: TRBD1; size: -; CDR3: CASSLGQAYGYTF; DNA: TGTGCCAGCAGTTTAGGACAGGCCTACGGCTACACCTTC
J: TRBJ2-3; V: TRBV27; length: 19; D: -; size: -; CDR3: CASSFDTPKSVAHTDTQYF; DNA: TGTGCCAGCAGTTTTGACACCCCCAAATCTGTGGCACACACAGATACGCAGTATTTT
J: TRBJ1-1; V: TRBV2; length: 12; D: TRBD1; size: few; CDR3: CASIRGPTEAFF; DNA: TGTGCCAGCATTAGGGGGCCCACTGAAGCTTTCTTT
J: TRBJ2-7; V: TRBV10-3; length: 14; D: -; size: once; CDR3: CAIGGTPDHYEQYF; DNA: TGTGCCATCGGCGGGACGCCCGACCACTACGAGCAGTACTTC
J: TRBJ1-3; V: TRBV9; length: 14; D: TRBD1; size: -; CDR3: CASSEGASGNTIYF; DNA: TGTGCCAGCAGCGAGGGGGCTTCTGGAAACACCATATATTTT